This record covers a single TCR beta chain. What antigen it recognizes has not been identified. No quality values exist for individual bases; no much larger clone is one base distant. The immunoSEQ Assay, a bias-controlled multiplex PCR, was used to amplify TCRbeta CDR3 regions from genomic DNA. From the authors' description of their analysis: The number of nucleated cells in each sample was estimated by amplification of reference gene primers within the assay. To quantify the absolute abundance of each unique TCRbeta CDR3 rearrangement, sequence reads were collapsed and filtered. For each sample, productive Simpson clonality was calculated as the square root of Simpson's diversity index across productive rearrangements. TCRdb stores this immuneACCESS table with in-frame sequences only. Part of the clones is absent; in the studies checked, under half of the shortfall reflects unresolved V genes, and no reason is known for the rest. Clonal size and the V and J genes are those of that table, whereas D and trimming came from the DNA. The sample has roughly 250,000 clones on record, 85% of them singletons. About 1% of the sample lies in the top ten.

The CDR1 and CDR2 encoded by the germline V gene are SGDLS and YYNGEE. V is reduced by 0 bases and J by 4 bases, leaving a spacing of 10 bases between them. Measured from the cysteine to the phenylalanine, the CDR3 is 14 residues long. Of the read, only the CDR3 DNA is kept; its 42 bases are in frame from base 1. The collaborating institutions used their own protocols to collect whole blood in K2EDTA tubes. For TCRbeta analysis, collaborator samples were shipped as frozen whole blood, as isolated PBMCs, or as DNA extracted from either sample type. These data come from a study of blood T cell repertoires in COVID-19 (dated by TCRdb to 2018 to 2021). Broadly, across the study: Samples covering the acute and convalescent phases of COVID-19 were provided by collaborators in the United States, Italy and Spain. The repertoires were made available in a free public database intended to serve as a resource for research on the immune response to SARS-CoV-2. The material from the prospective study consisted of cDNA or gDNA derived from T cells, B-cell-depleted T cells, or PBMCs. Nearly every sample came with metadata listing a de-identified subject ID, COVID-19 status, age in years and sex. Samples were obtained from the ongoing ImmuneRACE study (first 160 participants) and from 1,254 subjects provided by 6 global collaborators. HLA class I and class II types, where available, came from metadata supplied by the sample provider rather than from assay-based typing. Subjects who had been exposed to COVID-19, were actively infected with it, or had recovered from it provided the deeply sampled blood TCRbeta repertoires that made up the dataset.

General findings and caveats noted by the study authors: The quantity of clinical and demographic metadata differed by source and by participant and was supplied without curation.

The sequence came from a man aged 35 to 55 with acute or convalescent COVID-19. The sample was peripheral blood. The chain links TRBV9 with TRBJ1-2; tentative D gene TRBD1, with 5 bases matching. DNA sequence: TGTGCCAGCAGCGTAGACGGGGGTTCCTATGGCTACACCTTC. Translated, it reads CASSVDGGSYGYTF. Extended through the reference TRBV9 and TRBJ1-2 proteins, this CDR3 yields the full variable domain: DSGVTQTPKHLITATGQRVTLRCSPRSGDLSVYWYQQSLDQGLQFLIQYYNGEERAKGNILERFSAQQFPDLHSELNLSSLELGDSALYFCASSVDGGSYGYTFGSGTRLTVV.